The rows below give T cell receptor beta chains drawn from one sample of a study of T-cell reconstitution after alpha-beta-depleted transplantation in children. TCRdb re-derived calls from the PCR reads in MiXCR, one entry per CDR3 protein. The sample includes about 640,000 distinct CDR3 sequences, 10% to 15% of them seen just once. Sequencing was performed on PBMCs, mostly from graft donor cells, taken 360 days after TCRalphabeta/CD19-depleted stem cell transplant. These receptors all stem from a male patient aged 5 to 17 who had a stem cell transplant for acute myeloid leukemia, so the T cells may come from the graft donor. Both conserved end residues are part of each CDR3. The D gene is left open where the match is weak. Clone size, where shown, is once, few, many, or a class for clones that have expanded.

cdr3_nt: TGTGCCAGCAGTGATTTGCGGAGGGAGGGCACCGGGGAGCTGTTTTTT; cdr3_aa: CASSDLRREGTGELFF; clone_size: -; cdr3_length: 16; d_call: TRBD2; j_call: TRBJ2-2; v_call: TRBV25-1
cdr3_nt: TGTGCCAGCAGCTCCCCGGACCCCTACAATGAGCAGTTCTTC; cdr3_aa: CASSSPDPYNEQFF; clone_size: many; cdr3_length: 14; d_call: -; j_call: TRBJ2-1; v_call: TRBV11-2
cdr3_nt: TGCAGTGCTAGAGATCAGGGCGGGAGTCTCAACGAGCAGTACTTC; cdr3_aa: CSARDQGGSLNEQYF; clone_size: -; cdr3_length: 15; d_call: TRBD2; j_call: TRBJ2-7; v_call: TRBV20-1
cdr3_nt: TGTGCCAGCAGTCACCTAGCTAACTATGGCTACACCTTC; cdr3_aa: CASSHLANYGYTF; clone_size: -; cdr3_length: 13; d_call: -; j_call: TRBJ1-2; v_call: TRBV28
cdr3_nt: TGCAGCCCCGGGACAGCCTATGGCTACACCTTC; cdr3_aa: CSPGTAYGYTF; clone_size: -; cdr3_length: 11; d_call: TRBD1; j_call: TRBJ1-2; v_call: TRBV29-1
cdr3_nt: TGCGCCAGCAGCCCTGGTTACAGAAGCTATGGCTACACCTTC; cdr3_aa: CASSPGYRSYGYTF; clone_size: few; cdr3_length: 14; d_call: -; j_call: TRBJ1-2; v_call: TRBV5-1
cdr3_nt: TGCAGTGGTCCGACAGGGGGCACAGATACGCAGTATTTT; cdr3_aa: CSGPTGGTDTQYF; clone_size: -; cdr3_length: 13; d_call: TRBD1; j_call: TRBJ2-3; v_call: TRBV20-1
cdr3_nt: TGTGCCAGCAGTAAAAGACGCTACCAAGAGACCCAGTACTTC; cdr3_aa: CASSKRRYQETQYF; clone_size: few; cdr3_length: 14; d_call: -; j_call: TRBJ2-5; v_call: TRBV7-8
cdr3_nt: TGTGCCAGTGCCGGGACACCCTACGAGCAGTACTTC; cdr3_aa: CASAGTPYEQYF; clone_size: -; cdr3_length: 12; d_call: -; j_call: TRBJ2-7; v_call: TRBV6-4
cdr3_nt: TGTGCCAGCAGCTTCCTTCGGGGGCTGGGCACTGAAGCTTTCTTT; cdr3_aa: CASSFLRGLGTEAFF; clone_size: -; cdr3_length: 15; d_call: -; j_call: TRBJ1-1; v_call: TRBV11-2
cdr3_nt: TGCAGCGTTGAAGCGAGACGGAATGAGCAGTTCTTC; cdr3_aa: CSVEARRNEQFF; clone_size: many; cdr3_length: 12; d_call: -; j_call: TRBJ2-1; v_call: TRBV29-1
cdr3_nt: TGTGCCAGCAGAGTGGGCGGGTCTGAAGCTTTCTTT; cdr3_aa: CASRVGGSEAFF; clone_size: few; cdr3_length: 12; d_call: -; j_call: TRBJ1-1; v_call: TRBV12-3/TRBV12-4
cdr3_nt: TGTGCCAGCACCCCCGGACCCACAGATACGCAGTATTTT; cdr3_aa: CASTPGPTDTQYF; clone_size: few; cdr3_length: 13; d_call: -; j_call: TRBJ2-3; v_call: TRBV12-3/TRBV12-4
cdr3_nt: TGTGCCAGCAGCTTCCCCTTGGAGACCCAGTACTTC; cdr3_aa: CASSFPLETQYF; clone_size: -; cdr3_length: 12; d_call: -; j_call: TRBJ2-5; v_call: TRBV5-4
cdr3_nt: TGTGCCACCAGCAGAGGGCTGGCGGGAGTATCCTACGAGCAGTACTTC; cdr3_aa: CATSRGLAGVSYEQYF; clone_size: few; cdr3_length: 16; d_call: TRBD2; j_call: TRBJ2-7; v_call: TRBV15
cdr3_nt: TGTGCCAGCAGCGACCAAACAGCTAACTATGGCTACACCTTC; cdr3_aa: CASSDQTANYGYTF; clone_size: -; cdr3_length: 14; d_call: -; j_call: TRBJ1-2; v_call: TRBV7-9
cdr3_nt: TGTGCCAGCAGTTTACTCGATCTAGCGGGGTGGGGAATTAACACCGGGGAGCTGTTTTTT; cdr3_aa: CASSLLDLAGWGINTGELFF; clone_size: many; cdr3_length: 20; d_call: TRBD2; j_call: TRBJ2-2; v_call: TRBV28
cdr3_nt: TGTGCCAGCAGTTATTGGGGGGCAACTAATGAAAAACTGTTTTTT; cdr3_aa: CASSYWGATNEKLFF; clone_size: -; cdr3_length: 15; d_call: -; j_call: TRBJ1-4; v_call: TRBV6-5
cdr3_nt: TGTGCCAGCACCCCCGGACAGTTTAGAGTCTACGAGCAGTACTTC; cdr3_aa: CASTPGQFRVYEQYF; clone_size: many; cdr3_length: 15; d_call: -; j_call: TRBJ2-7; v_call: TRBV5-6
cdr3_nt: TGTGCCAGCAGCGTAGGACTAGCGACCTACGAGCAGTACTTC; cdr3_aa: CASSVGLATYEQYF; clone_size: -; cdr3_length: 14; d_call: TRBD2; j_call: TRBJ2-7; v_call: TRBV9
cdr3_nt: TGTGCCAGCAGTTACGAGGGTTGGGAGACCCAGTACTTC; cdr3_aa: CASSYEGWETQYF; clone_size: few; cdr3_length: 13; d_call: -; j_call: TRBJ2-5; v_call: TRBV6-2/TRBV6-3
cdr3_nt: TGTGCCAGCAGCGTGCAACCCTCTGGGGCCAACGTCCTGACTTTC; cdr3_aa: CASSVQPSGANVLTF; clone_size: many; cdr3_length: 15; d_call: -; j_call: TRBJ2-6; v_call: TRBV12-3/TRBV12-4
cdr3_nt: TGTGCCAGCAGTCCTCTGGGTCCGGAGCAGTACTTC; cdr3_aa: CASSPLGPEQYF; clone_size: many; cdr3_length: 12; d_call: -; j_call: TRBJ2-7; v_call: TRBV6-1
cdr3_nt: TGTGCCAGCAGGGACTACAATGAGCAGTTCTTC; cdr3_aa: CASRDYNEQFF; clone_size: many; cdr3_length: 11; d_call: -; j_call: TRBJ2-1; v_call: TRBV28
cdr3_nt: TGCGCCAGCAGCCAATCTTCTCGGGCAGGTTATACTAGCACAGATACGCAGTATTTT; cdr3_aa: CASSQSSRAGYTSTDTQYF; clone_size: few; cdr3_length: 19; d_call: -; j_call: TRBJ2-3; v_call: TRBV4-3
cdr3_nt: TGTGCCAGCAGACCCCCGGGGGCTAGCGGGAGATCGGTGACCCAGTACTTC; cdr3_aa: CASRPPGASGRSVTQYF; clone_size: few; cdr3_length: 17; d_call: TRBD2; j_call: TRBJ2-5; v_call: TRBV2
cdr3_nt: TGTGCCAGCAGTCTAGCGGGCTTACTGCTGACGGCGCAGTTCTTC; cdr3_aa: CASSLAGLLLTAQFF; clone_size: -; cdr3_length: 15; d_call: TRBD2; j_call: TRBJ2-1; v_call: TRBV25-1
cdr3_nt: TGTGCCAGCAGCTCCCGAACTAGCGGGATTAGCACAGATACGCAGTATTTT; cdr3_aa: CASSSRTSGISTDTQYF; clone_size: -; cdr3_length: 17; d_call: TRBD2; j_call: TRBJ2-3; v_call: TRBV14
cdr3_nt: TGTGCCAGCAGTGAATTGAAGAGCCCGGACATTCAGTACTTC; cdr3_aa: CASSELKSPDIQYF; clone_size: few; cdr3_length: 14; d_call: -; j_call: TRBJ2-4; v_call: TRBV25-1
cdr3_nt: TGTGCCAGCAGCTCTCTCTCCTACGAGCAGTACTTC; cdr3_aa: CASSSLSYEQYF; clone_size: many; cdr3_length: 12; d_call: -; j_call: TRBJ2-7; v_call: TRBV7-2